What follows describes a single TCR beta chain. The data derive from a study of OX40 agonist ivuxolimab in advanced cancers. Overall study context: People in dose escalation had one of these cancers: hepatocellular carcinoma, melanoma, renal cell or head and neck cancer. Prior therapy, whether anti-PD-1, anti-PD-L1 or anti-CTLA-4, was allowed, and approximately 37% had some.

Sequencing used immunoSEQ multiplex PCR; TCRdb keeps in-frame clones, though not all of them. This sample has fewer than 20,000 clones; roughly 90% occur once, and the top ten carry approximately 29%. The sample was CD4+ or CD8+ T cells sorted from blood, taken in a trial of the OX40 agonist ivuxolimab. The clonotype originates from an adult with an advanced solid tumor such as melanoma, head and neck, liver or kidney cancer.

The DNA for the CDR3 is TGTGCCAGTAGTATCTTGGCGACAGATCGTGGCGTCCTGACTTTC. As protein: CASSILATDRGVLTF. J is TRBJ2-6 and V is TRBV19, with D perhaps TRBD1 (5 bases). Germline values: CDR1 LNHDA, CDR2 SQIVND (reference sequence). The CDR3 is made up of 15 amino acids. V was pared by 3 bases and J by 12 bases, with 18 bases between.